Below, 9 T cell receptor beta chains from the same sample are listed, as sequenced in a study of T cell responses to AZD1222 COVID-19 vaccine. Libraries were prepared by immunoSEQ multiplex PCR; TCRdb keeps only in-frame clonotypes and omits some of them. Altogether around 110,000 clones are present, 85% to 90% being singletons, with the ten largest covering approximately 5%. Here the sequenced sample was peripheral blood, taken on day 0 of AZD1222 vaccination. The source of these receptors is an adult in good health.

The V gene is TRBV28, the J gene TRBJ1-1, with D possibly TRBD1 on 6 matching bases. This CDR3 spans 13 amino acids. From germline, CDR1 is MDHEN and CDR2 SYDVKM. Between the trimmed V and J ends, which lost 6 bases and 4 bases, there was a span of 12 bases. The DNA for the CDR3 is TGTGCCAGCAGCCCTGGACAGCCCACTGAAGCTTTCTTT. As protein: CASSPGQPTEAFF.

The rearrangement uses TRBV27 and TRBJ2-7; no clear D gene. From germline, CDR1 is MNHEY and CDR2 SMNVEV (reference sequence). This CDR3 is 14 amino acids long. The V and J ends lost 7 bases and 5 bases respectively, with 18 bases between them. Written as DNA, the CDR3 is TGTGCCAGCACCCCGACTGGTGCGACGGACGAGCAGTACTTC. Encoded protein: CASTPTGATDEQYF.

The chain recombines TRBV2 with TRBJ1-1, with D maybe TRBD1 (5 bases). The CDR3 sequence is 15 residues long. V lost 6 bases, J lost 0 bases, and 14 bases lay in between. The germline V gene encodes CDR1 SNHLY and CDR2 FYNNEI. CDR3 DNA: TGTGCCAGCAGCCGACTCCCGACAGTGAACACTGAAGCTTTCTTT. This codes for CASSRLPTVNTEAFF.

The chain has TRBV18 and TRBJ1-1; weak D call: TRBD1 (5 bases). Germline CDR1 KGHSH, CDR2 LQKENI. V was pared by 0 bases and J by 9 bases, with 8 bases between. This CDR3 contains 12 residues. CDR3 sequence: CASSPPGAQAFF. CDR3 coding DNA: TGTGCCAGCTCACCACCTGGGGCTCAAGCTTTCTTT. The full variable domain, with the rest looked up from reference TRBV18 and TRBJ1-1, is NAGVMQNPRHLVRRRGQEARLRCSPMKGHSHVYWYRQLPEEGLKFMVYLQKENIIDESGMPKERFSAEFPKEGPSILRIQQVVRGDSAAYFCASSPPGAQAFFGQGTRLTVV.

The DNA of the CDR3 is TGTGCCAGCAGCGTCGGGCAGGGGGTGTACGAGCAGTACTTC. Translating gives CASSVGQGVYEQYF. The chain is built from TRBV9 and TRBJ2-7; 7 bases match TRBD1. The CDR3 runs 14 residues. Germline trimming cut 2 bases from V and 4 bases from J; bases unmatched to any gene: 6. CDR1 is SGDLS and CDR2 is YYNGEE in the germline V gene. Combining the CDR3 with reference TRBV9 and TRBJ2-7 gives the whole variable domain DSGVTQTPKHLITATGQRVTLRCSPRSGDLSVYWYQQSLDQGLQFLIQYYNGEERAKGNILERFSAQQFPDLHSELNLSSLELGDSALYFCASSVGQGVYEQYFGPGTRLTVT.

The rearrangement joins TRBV5-4 to TRBJ2-1; 8 bases align to TRBD1. The germline V gene encodes CDR1 SGHNT and CDR2 YYREEE (reference sequence). V was clipped by 2 bases and J by 1 base; unmatched bases: 2. The CDR3 is made up of 15 amino acids. CDR3 sequence reads: CASSLGTGSYNEQFF. The CDR3 nucleotides are TGTGCCAGCAGCTTAGGGACAGGTTCCTACAATGAGCAGTTCTTC.

J is TRBJ1-2 and V is TRBV6-5; no clear D gene. Germline V gives CDR1 MNHEY, CDR2 SVGAGI. The CDR3 consists of 13 residues. V shed 6 bases and J shed 0 bases, with 8 bases lying between them. In DNA form, the CDR3 reads TGTGCCAGCAGGCCCGGACCTAACTATGGCTACACCTTC. Protein sequence: CASRPGPNYGYTF.

The chain employs TRBV5-4 and TRBJ2-1; no clear D. Trimming cost V 4 bases and J 2 bases, with 16 bases left between them. Germline V gene data show CDR1 as SGHNT and CDR2 as YYREEE (reference sequence). The CDR3 has 16 amino acids. The CDR3 here is CASSRRGHPTYNEQFF. Here the CDR3 DNA reads TGTGCCAGCAGCCGTCGAGGTCACCCAACCTACAATGAGCAGTTCTTC.

This chain links TRBV5-1 with TRBJ1-1; D might be TRBD1 (5 bases). The CDR3 is made up of 14 amino acids. Germline assignment: CDR1 SGHRS and CDR2 YFSETQ. V was cut by 6 bases and J by 2 bases, with 14 bases left in between. CDR3 nucleotide sequence: TGCGCCAGCAATACAGGAACCTTTAACACTGAAGCTTTCTTT. Its protein product is CASNTGTFNTEAFF.